This TCR beta chain stems from a study of naive and memory T cell subsets. This CDR3 comprises 14 residues. Germline assignment: CDR1 DFQATT and CDR2 SNEGSKA (reference sequence). An equimolar mix of two oligonucleotides served as the beta constant-region primer for TRBC1 and TRBC2. TCRdb reprocessed the UMI-ligation and nested PCR reads with MiXCR, giving one entry per CDR3 protein. The table shows some 28,000 distinct CDR3 sequences, with around 11% occurring only once. This receptor was obtained from a human donor in good health. Sequencing was done on a sample of effector memory CD4+ T cells from blood. The subset: effector memory, CD45RA- CD27-. The chain carries TRBV20-1 and TRBJ2-1, with 10 bases matching TRBD2. In DNA, the CDR3 is TGCAGGGCGAGCGGGAGGGCGTCCTACAATGAGCAGTTCTTC. Amino acids: CRASGRASYNEQFF.